The 27 T cell receptor beta chains below all came from one sample that was sequenced in a study of T cells after yellow fever vaccination. A single record per CDR3 protein comes from TCRdb applying MiXCR to the 5' RACE reads. The data contain about 400,000 distinct CDR3 sequences, around 6.4% of them seen just once; the ten biggest clones take up approximately 16%. The sequencing used PBMCs, collected 5 days after the yellow fever booster vaccination. Receptors originate from a man aged 25 to 40 who received the YFV17D yellow fever vaccine.

This clonotype has a count of ten or more. The rearrangement joins TRBV12-5 to TRBJ2-3; D is unclear. The CDR3 length is 17 residues. The germline V gene encodes CDR1 LGHNT and CDR2 FRNRAP. Trimming took 3 bases from V and 4 from J, leaving 20 bases between them. The CDR3 sequence: CASGFTLRPNGSDTQYF. CDR3 DNA: TGTGCTAGTGGTTTCACCCTAAGACCTAACGGATCAGATACGCAGTATTTT.

In this sample, this clonotype turned up a few times. The chain carries TRBV5-1 and TRBJ2-2; TRBD1 aligns across 8 bases. Per germline, CDR1 SGHRS and CDR2 YFSETQ. There are 16 residues in the CDR3. Trimming took 3 bases from V and 4 from J; bases not matched to a gene: 8. CDR3 in DNA: TGCGCCAGCAGCTGGGTGACAGGGGCCGGCACCGGGGAGCTGTTTTTT. Translation: CASSWVTGAGTGELFF.

This clonotype has only a few counts. J is TRBJ2-2 and V is TRBV20-1; D is unresolved. Germline V gene lookup returns CDR1 DFQATT and CDR2 SNEGSKA (reference sequence). V was cut by 3 bases and J by 2 bases, with 13 bases left in between. The CDR3 runs 15 residues. CDR3 sequence: CSARTQLINTGELFF. The CDR3 DNA reads TGCAGTGCTAGGACGCAACTAATAAACACCGGGGAGCTGTTTTTT.

This clonotype occurred a few times. J is TRBJ2-4 and V is TRBV7-9, with 7 bases fitting TRBD1. CDR3 length equals 13 residues. CDR1 is SEHNR and CDR2 is FQNEAQ in the germline V gene (reference sequence). J was trimmed by 10 bases and V by 2 bases; bases with no gene match: 5. CDR3 loop: CASSLTDRAIQYF. Here the CDR3 DNA reads TGTGCCAGCAGCTTAACCGACAGGGCAATTCAGTACTTC.

This clonotype has at least ten counts. A read error may produce the germline difference seen at one junction end. The chain combines TRBV12-3 or TRBV12-4 with TRBJ2-7, with TRBD2 identical over 9 bases. CDR3 length: 14 amino acids. The chain's CDR3 is CASSSRAGGRWGDF. For the CDR3, the DNA is TGTGCCAGCAGTTCCCGGGCGGGAGGGCGTTGGGGGGACTTC.

This clonotype was observed a few times. The gene calls are TRBV6-2 or TRBV6-3 and TRBJ2-5, with 11 bases that match TRBD2. Germline loops: CDR1 MNHEY, CDR2 SVGEGT. This CDR3 comprises 15 residues. The ends lost 6 bases at V and 5 bases at J; junction bases unmatched: 8. The CDR3 DNA sequence: TGTGCCAGCAGATTAGCGGGAGGGCCGGGGGAGACCCAGTACTTC. It codes for CASRLAGGPGETQYF.

The chain joins TRBV7-9 to TRBJ1-5; D perhaps matches TRBD1 (6 bases). Between the trimmed V and J ends, which lost 4 bases and 6 bases, there was a span of 16 bases. The CDR3 contains 15 residues. Germline values: CDR1 SEHNR, CDR2 FQNEAQ (reference sequence). CDR3 coding DNA: TGTGCCAGCAGCTACGGGGACATTCCCATTCAGCCCCAGCATTTT. It specifies CASSYGDIPIQPQHF.

This clonotype showed up just a few times. The rearrangement links TRBV5-6 to TRBJ2-6, with D unclear. This CDR3 has 16 residues. Germline CDR1 is SGHDT and CDR2 is YYEEEE. Trimming removed 5 bases from V and 2 bases from J, with 14 bases in between. Written as DNA, the CDR3 is TGTGCCAGCAGTGTTTTTTTGAGTCCTGGGGCCAACGTCCTGACTTTC. This translates into CASSVFLSPGANVLTF.

This clonotype was counted many times. The chain carries TRBV3-1 and TRBJ2-1, with 7 bases aligning to TRBD2. The CDR3 totals 14 residues. Germline V CDR1 and CDR2: LGHDT, YNNKEL (reference sequence). V was clipped by 4 bases and J by 2 bases; unmatched bases: 2. For the CDR3, the DNA is TGTGCCAGCAGCCCCACTAGCGCCTACAATGAGCAGTTCTTC. It encodes CASSPTSAYNEQFF.

This clonotype was seen a few times. A junction end diverges from the germline sequence, so it may reflect a read error. The rearrangement links TRBV20-1 to TRBJ2-5; no firm D call. There are 14 residues in the CDR3. Germline CDR1 DFQATT, CDR2 SNEGSKA (reference sequence). The chain's CDR3 is CSARRPQSQEIQYF. The CDR3 region has the DNA TGCAGTGCTAGGAGGCCCCAATCTCAAGAGATCCAGTACTTC.

In this sample, this clonotype turned up many times. The genes are TRBV10-3 and TRBJ2-2; 10 bases align to TRBD2. J gave up 5 bases and V 8 bases, and 8 bases lay outside the gene matches. In germline, CDR1 is ENHRY, CDR2 SYGVKD. The CDR3 sequence is 15 residues long. The CDR3 spells CAIGSSGSSTGELFF. The DNA for the CDR3 is TGTGCCATCGGATCTAGCGGGAGTTCAACCGGGGAGCTGTTTTTT.

The gene calls are TRBV4-3 and TRBJ2-2; D is perhaps TRBD2 (6 bases). This CDR3 has 15 amino acids. V lost 5 bases, J lost 5 bases, and 15 bases lay in between. CDR1 is LGHNA, CDR2 YSLEER, per germline. This CDR3 reads CASSGRDSATGELFF. The CDR3 region has the DNA TGCGCCAGCAGCGGACGGGACTCCGCGACCGGGGAGCTGTTTTTT.

This clonotype was observed a handful of times. V gene TRBV7-2 combines with J gene TRBJ1-4, with D unresolved. This CDR3 contains 14 residues. V was trimmed by 6 bases and J by 2 bases, leaving 10 bases between them. Germline CDR1 reads SGHTA; CDR2 reads FQGNSA. The CDR3 here is CASSYSYTNEKLFF. The CDR3 bases are TGTGCCAGCAGTTACAGCTATACTAATGAAAAACTGTTTTTT.

The rearrangement links TRBV20-1 to TRBJ2-2; 14 bases are a match to TRBD2. This CDR3 has 18 residues. Unmatched junction bases numbered 7, after V lost 1 base and J lost 3 bases. Looked up from germline, CDR1 is DFQATT and CDR2 is SNEGSKA (reference sequence). The CDR3 region is CSARAGLAGEEDTGELFF. In DNA form, the CDR3 reads TGCAGTGCTAGAGCGGGACTAGCGGGAGAGGAGGACACCGGGGAGCTGTTTTTT.

This sequence joins TRBV3-1 and TRBJ2-7; no clear D. V lost 2 bases, J lost 0 bases, and 11 bases lay in between. CDR1 and CDR2 (germline): LGHDT, YNNKEL (reference sequence). This CDR3 comprises 15 residues. The CDR3 region has the DNA TGTGCCAGCAGCCAAACGACAACTCCCTCCTACGAGCAGTACTTC. Its translation is CASSQTTTPSYEQYF.

This clonotype was seen repeatedly, ten times or more. The rearrangement joins TRBV6-1 to TRBJ2-5; D gene unclear. Germline V gene lookup returns CDR1 MNHNS and CDR2 SASEGT. The length of the CDR3 is 14 residues. Trimming cost V 5 bases and J 7 bases, with 17 bases left between them. CDR3 sequence reads: CASSRTTERWTQYF. The CDR3 bases are TGTGCCAGCAGTCGGACCACAGAGAGGTGGACCCAGTACTTC.

This clonotype was observed a few times. The chain couples TRBV5-6 to TRBJ2-3, with D possibly TRBD2 on 6 matching bases. Germline values: CDR1 SGHDT, CDR2 YYEEEE. V was pared by 2 bases and J by 1 base, with 17 bases between. The CDR3 length is 17 residues. CDR3 in amino acids: CASSLVPGLWGTDTQYF. The CDR3 region has the DNA TGTGCCAGCAGCTTAGTCCCGGGACTTTGGGGCACAGATACGCAGTATTTT.

There are a few counts of this clonotype. The rearrangement uses TRBV11-3 and TRBJ2-1, with unresolved D. The CDR3 is 13 residues long. Between the trimmed V and J ends, which lost 0 bases and 4 bases, there was a span of 4 bases. CDR1 SGHNT and CDR2 YENEEA come from the germline V gene. The CDR3 loop reads CASSLDQYNEQFF. The CDR3 DNA is TGTGCCAGCAGCTTAGACCAATACAATGAGCAGTTCTTC.

The table lists this clonotype with a few counts. The J gene is TRBJ2-1, the V gene TRBV24-1, with 8 bases lining up with TRBD1. J lost 9 bases, V lost 5 bases, and 5 bases had no gene match. The CDR3 is 13 residues long. Per germline, CDR1 KGHDR and CDR2 SFDVKD. CDR3 bases: TGTGCCACCAGTGGACAGGGGCGGGGTGAGCAGTTCTTC. Protein: CATSGQGRGEQFF.

The chain employs TRBV7-2 and TRBJ2-4; tentatively, D is TRBD1 or TRBD2 (6 bases each). This CDR3 is 17 amino acids long. The germline V and J ends were trimmed by 1 base and 1 base, with 14 bases remaining between them. Germline V CDR1 and CDR2: SGHTA, FQGNSA. CDR3 nucleotides: TGTGCCAGCAGCTTAGGGGGGCTAGCGATCGCCAAAAACATTCAGTACTTC. Protein: CASSLGGLAIAKNIQYF.

This clonotype appeared once. The chain employs TRBV6-5 and TRBJ2-2; a weak D match, TRBD2 (5 bases). From germline, CDR1 is MNHEY and CDR2 SVGAGI. The CDR3 totals 12 residues. V lost 10 bases and J lost 5, with 11 bases in between. This CDR3 is CAINEGTGELFF. The CDR3 region has the DNA TGTGCCATCAATGAGGGAACCGGGGAGCTGTTTTTT.

This clonotype was seen a handful of times. The rearrangement uses TRBV20-1 and TRBJ2-3; D not certain. The CDR3 sequence is 13 residues long. Germline-derived CDR1 and CDR2 are DFQATT and SNEGSKA (reference sequence). V gave up 6 bases and J gave up 1 base, with 11 bases separating them. In DNA form, the CDR3 reads TGCAGTGCGGCTAGGAGTGGCACAGATACGCAGTATTTT. It translates to CSAARSGTDTQYF.

The rearrangement uses TRBV27 and TRBJ2-2, with D possibly TRBD1 on 5 matching bases. There are 15 residues in the CDR3. The ends were cut back, 10 bases at V and 3 bases at J, with 18 bases in the middle. From germline, CDR1 is MNHEY and CDR2 SMNVEV (reference sequence). CDR3 sequence (DNA): TGTGCCACCAGGGCCCCATTAACCTACACCGGGGAGCTGTTTTTT. Translating gives CATRAPLTYTGELFF.

This chain joins TRBV12-3 or TRBV12-4 and TRBJ2-7; possibly TRBD2 for D (6 bases). Trimming took off 7 bases at V and 3 bases at J, with 16 bases between the two ends. The CDR3 sequence is 14 residues long. The CDR3 protein is CASTLGGMGYEQYF. In nucleotides, the CDR3 is TGTGCCAGCACCCTTGGGGGGATGGGCTACGAGCAGTACTTC.

This clonotype was recorded many times. This sequence joins TRBV12-3 or TRBV12-4 and TRBJ2-7; TRBD1 is a possible D gene (5 bases). The CDR3 sequence is 12 residues long. V gave up 6 bases and J gave up 2 bases, with 8 bases separating them. CDR3: CASSRQPYEQYF. The DNA for the CDR3 is TGTGCCAGCAGCAGACAGCCCTACGAGCAGTACTTC.

There are a few counts of this clonotype. DNA for the CDR3: TGTGCCAGCAGCCAAGCCTTGAGGGATGGGTCCTACGAGCAGTACTTC. As protein: CASSQALRDGSYEQYF. The V and J genes are TRBV4-2 and TRBJ2-7; D perhaps matches TRBD2 (5 bases). The CDR3 totals 16 residues. The germline gives CDR1 LGHNA, CDR2 YNFKEQ. V lost 1 base to trimming and J lost 1 base, with 14 bases between them.

This clonotype was observed many times. The chain combines TRBV11-2 with TRBJ2-2; D unclear. Germline V lookup: CDR1 SGHAT, CDR2 FQNNGV. The V gene lost 0 bases and the J gene lost 6 bases, with 5 bases spanning the gap. This CDR3 is 13 amino acids long. CDR3 DNA sequence: TGTGCCAGCAGCTTAGATTTCTCCGGGGAGCTGTTTTTT. Encoded protein: CASSLDFSGELFF.